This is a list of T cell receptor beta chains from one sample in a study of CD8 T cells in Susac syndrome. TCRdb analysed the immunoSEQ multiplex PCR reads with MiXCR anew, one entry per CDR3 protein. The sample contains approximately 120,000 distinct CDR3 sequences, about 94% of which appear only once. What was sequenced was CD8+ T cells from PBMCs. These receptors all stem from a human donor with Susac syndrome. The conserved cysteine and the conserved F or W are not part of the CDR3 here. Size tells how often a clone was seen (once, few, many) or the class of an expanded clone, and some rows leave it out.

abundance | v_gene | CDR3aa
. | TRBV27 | ASSLTGPNQPQH
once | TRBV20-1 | SVGDNSYEQY
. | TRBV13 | ASSLDLGKLF
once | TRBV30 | AWSGGDRGTDTQY
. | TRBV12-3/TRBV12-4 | ASSSAGLAGEADTQY
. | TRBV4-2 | ASSQEDSGLYTGELF
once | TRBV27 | ASSPLLKTGIPYEQY
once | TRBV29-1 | SVEGQGNTGELF
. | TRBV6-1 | ASSEEAGGSYNEQF
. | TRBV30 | AWSVSGVAYNSPLH
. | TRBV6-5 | ASSASRFYGYT
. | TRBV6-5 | ASSYRQNTEAF
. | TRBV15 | ATSRNARPGGGFYNEQF
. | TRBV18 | ASSPLAGTNEKLF
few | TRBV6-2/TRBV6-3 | ASSYGAEQETQY
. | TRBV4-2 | ASSQGLASNTGELF
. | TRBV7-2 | ASSGGTGGSYNEQF
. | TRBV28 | ASSPPGQEETQY
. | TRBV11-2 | ASSLSVLLSRAEYQETQY
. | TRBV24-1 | ATSGTGTHAGELF
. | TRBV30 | AWNLGNYGYT
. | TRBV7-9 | ASIPTGDYEQY
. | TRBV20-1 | SAKTDLNTEAF
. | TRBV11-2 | ASNPTRSVNSPLH
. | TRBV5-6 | ASSSDLAWDEQY
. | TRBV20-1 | SASPGQTSYEQY
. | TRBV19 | ASSINGGDTEAF
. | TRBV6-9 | ATSGVHRGYYSNQPQH
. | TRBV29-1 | SVVLNTEAF
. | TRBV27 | ASSLGRYQPQH
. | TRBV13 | ASSLRTISYNEQF
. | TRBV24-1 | ATSDDRGRAF
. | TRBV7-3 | ASSLQGNSYNEQF
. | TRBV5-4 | ASSFYTPWWYTSSYEQY
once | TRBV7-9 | ASSLGTKTYEQY
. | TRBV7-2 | ASSLTGTGPYEQY
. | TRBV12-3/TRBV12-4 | ASSLAGAGGPHEQY
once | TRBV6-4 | ASSDGGLVTDTQY
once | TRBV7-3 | ASSLGGDRDYT
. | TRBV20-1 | SARVAGRDYGYT